This T cell receptor beta chain was documented in a study of T-cell reconstitution after alpha-beta-depleted transplantation in children. This clonotype was detected a few times. Unique molecular identifiers were incorporated when the TCRbeta library was constructed. TCRdb re-derived calls from the PCR reads in MiXCR, one entry per CDR3 protein. Of 400,000 to 500,000 distinct CDR3 sequences in the sample, approximately 11% were seen once. In germline, CDR1 is DFQATT, CDR2 SNEGSKA (reference sequence). The CDR3 is made up of 15 amino acids. V dropped 0 bases and J dropped 9 bases, with 18 bases sitting between them.

The clonotype comes from a human donor who donated a stem cell graft to a child with acute myeloid leukemia. The starting material was PBMCs from the stem cell graft donor, obtained from the stem cell graft. This rearrangement joins TRBV20-1 to TRBJ2-1, with TRBD2 as a possible D gene (5 bases). The CDR3 spells CSARDTKGSDREQFF. CDR3 DNA sequence: TGCAGTGCTAGAGATACAAAAGGTAGCGACCGTGAGCAGTTCTTC.